These T cell receptor beta chains were read from a single sample in a study of identical twins. TCRdb reprocessed the 5' RACE reads with MiXCR, giving one entry per CDR3 protein. The repertoire has 200,000 to 300,000 distinct CDR3 sequences, more than 9% of them found once; the top ten carry about 9.1%. What was sequenced was memory T cells sorted from blood. The receptors were sampled from a man aged 45 to 65 in good health. The CDR3 runs from the conserved cysteine through the conserved F or W.

V	J	CDR3
TRBV20-1	TRBJ2-2	CSARLTGGLSLFF
TRBV6-1	TRBJ2-2	CASSRVPIAGELFF
TRBV7-9	TRBJ2-1	CASRPGTSGAFHKQFF
TRBV4-2	TRBJ2-6	CASSQELARANVLTF
TRBV6-5	TRBJ1-1	CASSYRGKRAEAFF
TRBV6-5	TRBJ1-2	CASSYGNDRAFNYGYTF
TRBV2	TRBJ2-4	CASRLEGGPSKNIQYF
TRBV7-2	TRBJ2-6	CASSLGGRGGANVLTF
TRBV2	TRBJ2-5	CASRATGNYGGETQYF
TRBV27	TRBJ2-7	CASSFVYRGRHEQYF
TRBV28	TRBJ2-1	CASSQTSPNEQFF
TRBV29-1	TRBJ2-7	CSVEVRLAGEGEQYF
TRBV14	TRBJ2-6	CASSQVGRGPGANVLTF
TRBV4-3	TRBJ1-5	CASSQDLGQQPQHF
TRBV5-5	TRBJ2-7	CASSSLSGTGNEQYF
TRBV28	TRBJ2-7	CASSWVGLAGGSSSYEQYF
TRBV4-2	TRBJ2-1	CASSPGEGDEQFF
TRBV5-4	TRBJ1-2	CASRPGTAGYGYTF
TRBV20-1	TRBJ2-7	CSARGTSGGFGSYEQYF
TRBV7-2	TRBJ2-1	CASSFAGGYEQFF
TRBV3-1	TRBJ1-2	CASADRGAPNYGYTF
TRBV3-1	TRBJ2-1	CASSHSSSGSRNEQFF
TRBV7-2	TRBJ1-1	CASTQTVNTEAFF